These 26 T cell receptor beta chains were all obtained from the same sample, sequenced in a study of T cell responses to AZD1222 COVID-19 vaccine listed by TCRdb under 2021. Library preparation used the immunoSEQ multiplex PCR assay. What TCRdb holds here is the immuneACCESS table cut down to in-frame rearrangements. Part of the clones is not present; checked against another copy, under half of the missing clones reflect an unresolved V gene, and the others are unexplained. This sample gives roughly 130,000 clones in total; 90% to 95% of them show up just once. Clones ranked in the top ten supply 2.8% of the sample. The time point label of this sample denotes: baseline before first vaccination. Source: peripheral blood, taken on day 0 of AZD1222 vaccination. Receptors originate from an adult in good health.

V gene TRBV7-2 combines with J gene TRBJ2-2; D not certain. This CDR3 spans 14 amino acids. Looked up from germline, CDR1 is SGHTA and CDR2 is FQGNSA. V lost 2 bases and J lost 3, with 7 bases in between. Here the CDR3 reads CASSLTSYTGELFF. CDR3 sequence (DNA): TGTGCCAGCAGCTTAACCAGTTACACCGGGGAGCTGTTTTTT.

The chain links TRBV7-2 to TRBJ2-1; 8 positions match TRBD2. Germline V CDR1 and CDR2: SGHTA, FQGNSA. The CDR3 spans 15 residues. V was clipped by 0 bases and J by 4 bases; unmatched bases: 2. Here the CDR3 DNA reads TGTGCCAGCAGCTTAGCACTAGCGGAATACAATGAGCAGTTCTTC. This gives the protein CASSLALAEYNEQFF.

The chain is built from TRBV27 and TRBJ2-5, with TRBD2 matching 7 bases. Trimming cost V 4 bases and J 1 base; bases outside gene matches: 3. CDR1 and CDR2 from the germline V gene are MNHEY and SMNVEV (reference sequence). This CDR3 has 14 amino acids. The CDR3 DNA follows: TGTGCCAGCAGTTCCTGGACTAGCCAAGAGACCCAGTACTTC. Protein sequence: CASSSWTSQETQYF.

This clone was recorded only once. This chain connects TRBV6-5 to TRBJ2-7; maybe TRBD2 (6 bases). Germline CDR1 reads MNHEY; CDR2 reads SVGAGI. The CDR3 is made up of 13 amino acids. Trimming pared 8 bases from V and 3 bases from J, leaving 14 bases between. The CDR3 reads CASCPGRSYEQYF. As DNA, the CDR3 is TGTGCCAGCTGCCCCGGGAGAAGCTACGAGCAGTACTTC.

The V and J genes are TRBV9 and TRBJ1-2; D ambiguous. Deletions cut 7 bases from V and 4 bases from J, with 14 bases between. The germline gives CDR1 SGDLS, CDR2 YYNGEE. The CDR3 contains 13 residues. CDR3 region: CASGGTKIYGYTF. In DNA form, the CDR3 reads TGTGCCAGCGGAGGAACCAAAATCTATGGCTACACCTTC.

The V gene is TRBV4-1, the J gene TRBJ1-2; 9 nucleotides align to TRBD1. With V trimmed by 3 bases and J by 6 bases, 11 bases remained unmatched. This CDR3 region has 16 residues. In germline, CDR1 is MGHRA, CDR2 YSYEKL. CDR3 residues: CASSQNRDRGWNGYTF. CDR3 coding DNA: TGCGCCAGCAGCCAGAATCGTGACAGGGGGTGGAATGGCTACACCTTC.

J is TRBJ2-7 and V is TRBV9, with TRBD2 identical over 8 bases. Germline lookup yields CDR1 SGDLS and CDR2 YYNGEE. The CDR3 spans 15 residues. Trimming at V came to 3 bases and at J to 4 bases, leaving 9 bases not matched to a gene. CDR3 protein: CASSAAGTSFYEQYF. CDR3 nucleotide sequence: TGTGCCAGCAGCGCAGCCGGGACTAGTTTTTACGAGCAGTACTTC.

DNA of the CDR3: TGTGCCAGCAGCCAAGCTGGACTAGCGGGAAGCACAGATACGCAGTATTTT. It encodes CASSQAGLAGSTDTQYF. V usage is TRBV3-1 (or the pseudogene TRBV3-2) and J usage is TRBJ2-3, with TRBD2 matching 12 bases. This CDR3 spans 17 amino acids. With V trimmed by 1 base and J by 0 bases, 2 bases remained unmatched. CDR1 is LGHDT and CDR2 is YNNKEL in the germline V gene (reference sequence).

The CDR3 sequence is CASSLQGQGTEAFF. The CDR3 DNA is TGCGCCAGCAGCTTACAGGGGCAAGGTACTGAAGCTTTCTTT. The V gene is TRBV5-1, the J gene TRBJ1-1, with 7 bases aligning to TRBD1. This CDR3 has 14 residues. Trimming removed 2 bases from V and 5 bases from J; junction bases left unmatched: 6. From germline, CDR1 is SGHRS and CDR2 YFSETQ. Complete variable domain (other parts from reference TRBV5-1 and TRBJ1-1): KAGVTQTPRYLIKTRGQQVTLSCSPISGHRSVSWYQQTPGQGLQFLFEYFSETQRNKGNFPGRFSGRQFSNSRSEMNVSTLELGDSALYLCASSLQGQGTEAFFGQGTRLTVV.

This clone was picked up a small number of times. V usage is TRBV9 and J usage is TRBJ2-1; tentative D call: TRBD2 (5 bases). This CDR3 has 14 amino acids. Germline V lookup: CDR1 SGDLS, CDR2 YYNGEE. V dropped 4 bases and J dropped 10 bases, with 18 bases sitting between them. The CDR3 loop reads CASSLSAGSGEQFF. CDR3 sequence (DNA): TGTGCCAGCAGCCTCTCGGCTGGGTCGGGAGAGCAGTTCTTC.

This sequence joins TRBV5-1 and TRBJ2-2; D might be TRBD2 (6 bases). The CDR3 length is 16 residues. Trimming removed 1 base from V and 0 bases from J, with 10 bases in between. Germline-derived CDR1 and CDR2 are SGHRS and YFSETQ. The CDR3 here is CASSLLWEANTGELFF. The CDR3, as DNA: TGCGCCAGCAGCTTGCTCTGGGAGGCGAACACCGGGGAGCTGTTTTTT.

V is TRBV30 and J is TRBJ2-3; D is uncertain. There are 12 residues in the CDR3. Germline lookup yields CDR1 GTSNPN and CDR2 SVGIG (reference sequence). The germline V and J ends were trimmed by 3 bases and 6 bases, with 10 bases remaining between them. The CDR3, as DNA: TGTGCCTGGAGCGCCGGAGCGGATACGCAGTATTTT. It is translated as CAWSAGADTQYF.

This chain connects TRBV4-1 to TRBJ2-3; 11 positions match TRBD2. The ends lost 0 bases at V and 8 bases at J; junction bases unmatched: 4. The germline CDR1 and CDR2 sequences are MGHRA and YSYEKL. CDR3 length: 15 amino acids. The CDR3 DNA reads as TGCGCCAGCAGCCAAGATACTAGCGGGAGTGGTACGCAGTATTTT. Translation gives CASSQDTSGSGTQYF.

V usage is TRBV5-6 and J usage is TRBJ2-4, with D maybe TRBD2 (6 bases). CDR1 SGHDT and CDR2 YYEEEE come from the germline V gene. This CDR3 has 15 amino acids. V was shortened by 4 bases and J by 1 base, with 12 bases between the two germline ends. The CDR3 sequence: CASSRGSAAKNIQYF. The CDR3 DNA reads as TGTGCCAGCAGCCGGGGGTCGGCTGCCAAAAACATTCAGTACTTC.

This chain uses TRBV4-1 with TRBJ2-3; 11 positions match TRBD1. Germline assignment: CDR1 MGHRA and CDR2 YSYEKL. After removal of 2 bases from V and 3 bases from J, the junction contained 10 bases not matched to a gene. The CDR3 has 18 residues. In DNA form, the CDR3 reads TGCGCCAGCAGCCAATATTCCGGGACAGGGGGGAGAACAGATACGCAGTATTTT. Its protein product is CASSQYSGTGGRTDTQYF.

This rearrangement joins TRBV19 to TRBJ1-5; D uncertain. The CDR3 extends over 13 amino acids. Trimming left V 3 bases short and J 3 bases short, with 6 bases between. Germline lookup yields CDR1 LNHDA and CDR2 SQIVND (reference sequence). The CDR3 DNA sequence: TGTGCCAGTAGTATCGGGTACAATCAGCCCCAGCATTTT. It specifies CASSIGYNQPQHF. Looking up the rest from reference TRBV19 and TRBJ1-5 gives the full variable domain: DGGITQSPKYLFRKEGQNVTLSCEQNLNHDAMYWYRQDPGQGLRLIYYSQIVNDFQKGDIAEGYSVSREKKESFPLTVTSAQKNPTAFYLCASSIGYNQPQHFGDGTRLSIL.

The V call is TRBV15, the J call TRBJ2-2; D gene unclear. The CDR3 is 17 residues long. Germline V gene data show CDR1 as LNHNV and CDR2 as YYDKDF (reference sequence). The V and J ends lost 1 base and 9 bases respectively, with 21 bases between them. Written as DNA, the CDR3 is TGTGCCACCAGCAGAGTACCTACCTCGTGGGCAGGCCGGGAGCTGTTTTTT. Its protein is CATSRVPTSWAGRELFF.

The chain employs TRBV3-1 (or the pseudogene TRBV3-2) and TRBJ2-7, with 10 bases identical to TRBD2. Germline CDR1 reads LGHDT; CDR2 reads YNNKEL (reference sequence). The V gene end was trimmed by 3 bases and the J gene end by 4 bases; junction bases not matched to a gene: 12. The CDR3 has 17 amino acids. CDR3 bases: TGTGCCAGCAGCCATCGTCTAGCGGGAGTACGAGGGTACGAGCAGTACTTC. Its protein product is CASSHRLAGVRGYEQYF.

V and J are TRBV7-9 and TRBJ2-2; D uncertain. Germline CDR1 and CDR2: SEHNR and FQNEAQ (reference sequence). The V gene lost 2 bases and the J gene lost 6 bases, with 7 bases spanning the gap. The CDR3 length is 13 residues. CDR3 loop: CASSLYISGELFF. CDR3 nucleotide sequence: TGTGCCAGCAGCTTATATATTTCCGGGGAGCTGTTTTTT.

The chain has TRBV18 and TRBJ1-2; the D gene is possibly TRBD1 (5 bases). The CDR3 is 15 amino acids. CDR1 and CDR2 (germline): KGHSH, LQKENI. The V and J ends lost 3 bases and 3 bases respectively, with 14 bases between them. The CDR3 DNA reads TGTGCCAGCTCACCTATAGAGTCAGGGTACTATGGCTACACCTTC. It yields the protein CASSPIESGYYGYTF.

The V gene is TRBV6-4, the J gene TRBJ1-1; 8 nucleotides line up with TRBD1. The CDR3 loop spans 13 amino acids. V trimming: 7 bases; J trimming: 2 bases; junction bases outside the gene matches: 3. CDR1 is MRHNA and CDR2 is SNTAGT in the germline V gene. The CDR3: CASNGTGNTEAFF. The CDR3 DNA reads TGTGCCAGCAATGGGACAGGAAACACTGAAGCTTTCTTT.

The chain carries TRBV6-2 or TRBV6-3 and TRBJ1-5; no clear D. CDR1 is MNHEY and CDR2 is SVGEGT in the germline V gene. CDR3 size: 12 residues. The V end was cut by 0 bases, the J end by 9 bases, with 6 bases between. In nucleotides, the CDR3 is TGTGCCAGCAGTTACTCGAGATGGCCCCAGCATTTT. Its protein is CASSYSRWPQHF.

This chain joins TRBV16 and TRBJ1-2, with D unresolved. This CDR3 is built from 13 residues. Germline-derived CDR1 and CDR2 are KGHSY and FQNENV. The V end lost 0 bases, the J end lost 6 bases, and 8 bases lay between the germline ends. The CDR3, as DNA: TGTGCCAGCAGCCAATCCCAAGTCCATGGCTACACCTTC. The encoded protein is CASSQSQVHGYTF. The variable domain in full, with the rest retrieved from reference TRBV16 and TRBJ1-2, is GEEVAQTPKHLVRGEGQKAKLYCAPIKGHSYVFWYQQVLKNEFKFLISFQNENVFDETGMPKERFSAKCLPNSPCSLEIQATKLEDSAVYFCASSQSQVHGYTFGSGTRLTVV.

V is TRBV19 and J is TRBJ1-1; D unclear. In germline, CDR1 is LNHDA, CDR2 SQIVND (reference sequence). The CDR3 covers 13 residues. V was cut by 7 bases and J by 0 bases, with 9 bases left in between. In DNA, the CDR3 is TGTGCCAGTAAGAGACAAATGAACACTGAAGCTTTCTTT. As protein: CASKRQMNTEAFF.

V gene TRBV29-1 combines with J gene TRBJ2-4; possibly TRBD1 for D (6 bases). Germline CDR1 reads SQVTM; CDR2 reads ANQGSEA. V dropped 4 bases and J dropped 4 bases, with 17 bases sitting between them. The CDR3 totals 15 residues. The CDR3 region is CSVALGARTKNIQYF. The DNA for the CDR3 is TGCAGCGTTGCGCTGGGGGCGCGAACAAAAAACATTCAGTACTTC.

This rearrangement joins TRBV19 to TRBJ1-5, with D perhaps matching TRBD1 (5 bases). The CDR3 extends over 15 amino acids. Germline CDR1 and CDR2: LNHDA and SQIVND (reference sequence). V was trimmed by 4 bases and J by 3 bases, leaving 13 bases between them. The CDR3 region has the DNA TGTGCCAGTAGTACGTCGGGGGGATTCAATCAGCCCCAGCATTTT. It codes for CASSTSGGFNQPQHF.